The present TCR beta chain was sequenced within a study of beta chain features in type 1 diabetes. In its sample, this clone was seen a few times. V shed 6 bases and J 0 bases; nucleotides not matched to a gene: 6. Per the germline V gene, CDR1 is MNHEY and CDR2 is SVGAGI. CDR3 length: 15 amino acids. Investigators reverse transcribed all isolated RNA, so they sequenced expressed TCRB transcripts. The assay was immunoSEQ multiplex PCR, and TCRdb's table has in-frame clones only and misses some. The table includes 10,000 to 15,000 clones, over 40% detected once. The sequenced sample consisted of stem cell memory CD4+ T cells from blood. The chain carries TRBV6-5 and TRBJ2-7; 9 bases fit TRBD1. This TCR was sampled from a man aged 18 to 29 in good health. The CDR3 nucleotides read TGTGCCAGCAGCCCGGGACAGGGATTCTCCTACGAGCAGTACTTC. Translation: CASSPGQGFSYEQYF.